These 10 T cell receptor beta chains came from one sample sequenced in a study of response to subunit inactivated influenza vaccine (dated by TCRdb to the late 2010s). Libraries came from RT-PCR. The sequencer listed for this sample is Illumina HiSeq 2500. The public reads were run again by TCRdb, first through fastp at Q25 and then through MiXCR, and only productive beta chains were kept. All rows with the same CDR3 protein become a single entry with the most common DNA and genes. The sample records about 800,000 distinct CDR3 sequences, about 20% of which are singletons. In total, the top ten clones hold more than 8.5% of the sample. The input for sequencing was PBMCs from blood, taken about 5 days after vaccination. Every receptor here comes from a man over 45 who received an inactivated influenza vaccine. Donor details come from another sample of the same person, matched by shared clones.

This clonotype was seen a few times. The V gene is TRBV20-1, the J gene TRBJ1-5; maybe TRBD1 (6 bases). This CDR3 is 15 amino acids long. The V and J ends lost 4 bases and 3 bases respectively, with 16 bases between them. CDR1 is DFQATT and CDR2 is SNEGSKA in the germline V gene (reference sequence). The CDR3 DNA follows: TGCAGTGCTACAGGGGCTCCACGACTCAATCAGCCCCAGCATTTT. It yields the protein CSATGAPRLNQPQHF.

This clonotype showed up just a few times. The chain couples TRBV20-1 to TRBJ1-6; D might be TRBD1 (5 bases). CDR1 is DFQATT and CDR2 is SNEGSKA in the germline V gene (reference sequence). V gave up 6 bases and J gave up 0 bases, with 15 bases separating them. This CDR3 spans 16 amino acids. The CDR3 spells CSAPGTASSYNSPLHF. In nucleotides, the CDR3 is TGCAGTGCCCCCGGGACCGCGAGCTCCTATAATTCACCCCTCCACTTT.

CDR3: CASSRDRGLSETQYF. The CDR3 coding sequence is TGTGCCAGCAGCCGGGACAGGGGGCTTAGCGAGACCCAGTACTTC. The chain recombines TRBV25-1 with TRBJ2-5, with 12 bases lining up with TRBD1. The length of the CDR3 is 15 residues. Germline CDR1 reads MGHDK; CDR2 reads SYGVNS. The V and J ends lost 6 bases and 5 bases, in that order; junction bases with no gene match: 7.

The rearrangement uses TRBV12-3 or TRBV12-4 and TRBJ1-1; 10 bases fit TRBD1. V lost 4 bases to trimming and J lost 5 bases; unmatched junction nucleotides: 7. The CDR3 has 15 residues. The chain's CDR3 is CASSSGQGRRTEAFF. Written as DNA, the CDR3 is TGTGCCAGCAGTTCGGGACAGGGGCGGCGGACTGAAGCTTTCTTT.

The chain links TRBV7-2 to TRBJ2-1, with a possible D match to TRBD1 (6 bases). Germline CDR1 reads SGHTA; CDR2 reads FQGNSA. Deletions cut 5 bases from V and 13 bases from J, with 15 bases between. The CDR3 runs to 12 residues. In DNA form, the CDR3 reads TGTGCCAGCAGCCCGACCTGGACAGCACAGTTCTTC. Translated, it gives CASSPTWTAQFF.

This clonotype was detected many times. The chain couples TRBV20-1 to TRBJ2-5; 8 bases agree with TRBD1. Germline lookup yields CDR1 DFQATT and CDR2 SNEGSKA (reference sequence). The CDR3 spans 16 residues. V lost 3 bases and J lost 1; bases outside the gene matches: 10. The CDR3 region has the DNA TGCAGTGCTAGTTCGACAGGGGTAATGGGCCAAGAGACCCAGTACTTC. It codes for CSASSTGVMGQETQYF.

The V gene is TRBV28, the J gene TRBJ2-3, with 10 bases matching TRBD2. J gave up 6 bases and V 7 bases, and 4 bases lay outside the gene matches. The CDR3 sequence is 13 residues long. Germline V gene data show CDR1 as MDHEN and CDR2 as SYDVKM. The CDR3 DNA follows: TGTGCCAGCACCCTAGCGGGAGTCGATACGCAGTATTTT. It encodes CASTLAGVDTQYF.

This clonotype was seen a handful of times. The chain recombines TRBV10-3 with TRBJ2-2, with 14 bases that match TRBD2. CDR1 is ENHRY and CDR2 is SYGVKD in the germline V gene. The CDR3 contains 16 residues. V was pared by 11 bases and J by 5 bases, with 10 bases of the junction left unmatched. CDR3 amino acids: CASGGLAGERTGELFF. The CDR3 coding sequence is TGTGCCTCTGGGGGACTAGCGGGAGAAAGAACCGGGGAGCTGTTTTTT.

The rearrangement links TRBV10-3 to TRBJ2-7, with 9 bases aligning to TRBD1. The CDR3 is 16 residues long. V lost 1 base and J lost 6; bases outside the gene matches: 10. The germline gives CDR1 ENHRY, CDR2 SYGVKD. CDR3 in amino acids: CAISELKDRGAGEQYF. CDR3 DNA sequence: TGTGCCATCAGTGAGTTGAAGGACAGGGGCGCGGGCGAGCAGTACTTC.

This clonotype has a count of ten or more. V is TRBV12-3 or TRBV12-4 and J is TRBJ2-4; 9 bases map to TRBD1. With V trimmed by 4 bases and J by 7 bases, 8 bases remained unmatched. CDR3 length: 15 amino acids. CDR3: CASSSNRGRGNIQYF. CDR3 DNA: TGTGCCAGCAGTTCCAACAGGGGGCGAGGGAACATTCAGTACTTC.